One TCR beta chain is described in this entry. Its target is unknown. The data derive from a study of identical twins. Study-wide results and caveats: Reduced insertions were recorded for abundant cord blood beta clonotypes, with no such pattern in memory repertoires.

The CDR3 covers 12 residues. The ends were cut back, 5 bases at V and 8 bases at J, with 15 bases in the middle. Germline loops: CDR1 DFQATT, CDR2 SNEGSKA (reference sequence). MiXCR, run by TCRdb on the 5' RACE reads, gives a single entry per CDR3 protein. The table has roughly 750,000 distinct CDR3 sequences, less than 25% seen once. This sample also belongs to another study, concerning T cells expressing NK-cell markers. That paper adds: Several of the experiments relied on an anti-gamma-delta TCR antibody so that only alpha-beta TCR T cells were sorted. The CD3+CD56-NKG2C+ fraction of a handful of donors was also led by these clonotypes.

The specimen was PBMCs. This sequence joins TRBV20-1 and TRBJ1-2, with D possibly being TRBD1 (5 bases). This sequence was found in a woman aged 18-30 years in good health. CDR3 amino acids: CSAERGDEGYTF. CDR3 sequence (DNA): TGCAGTGCTGAAAGGGGCGATGAGGGCTACACCTTC.